This T cell receptor (beta chain) was recovered during a study of glioma-infiltrating T cells. Findings and caveats of the study: Only very few CDR3 sequences appeared in both tissue and blood.

Turning to this clonotype: As yet, its antigen is unknown.

CDR3 length: 18 amino acids. Trimming removed 1 base at V and 2 bases at J, with 19 bases between. Germline V CDR1 and CDR2: LGHDT, YNNKEL (reference sequence). Amplification of TCR alpha and beta CDR3 regions from RNA used iRepertoire nested multiplex PCR. TCRdb itself ran the multiplex PCR reads through MiXCR, one entry per CDR3 protein. The profile covers fewer than 250,000 distinct CDR3 sequences, with more than 30% appearing a single time and around 20% taken by the ten largest. The receptor's source is a human donor with low-grade glioma or glioblastoma, undergoing nonglioma brain surgery, or in good health (not recorded which). The sequencing input was glioma tissue, nonneoplastic brain tissue, or PBMCs (not recorded which). This rearrangement joins TRBV3-1 to TRBJ2-3; maybe TRBD2 (6 bases). The CDR3 bases are TGTGCCAGCAGCCAAGTCGGGGCCTACGGAGGGCTCACAGATACGCAGTATTTT. Its translation is CASSQVGAYGGLTDTQYF.